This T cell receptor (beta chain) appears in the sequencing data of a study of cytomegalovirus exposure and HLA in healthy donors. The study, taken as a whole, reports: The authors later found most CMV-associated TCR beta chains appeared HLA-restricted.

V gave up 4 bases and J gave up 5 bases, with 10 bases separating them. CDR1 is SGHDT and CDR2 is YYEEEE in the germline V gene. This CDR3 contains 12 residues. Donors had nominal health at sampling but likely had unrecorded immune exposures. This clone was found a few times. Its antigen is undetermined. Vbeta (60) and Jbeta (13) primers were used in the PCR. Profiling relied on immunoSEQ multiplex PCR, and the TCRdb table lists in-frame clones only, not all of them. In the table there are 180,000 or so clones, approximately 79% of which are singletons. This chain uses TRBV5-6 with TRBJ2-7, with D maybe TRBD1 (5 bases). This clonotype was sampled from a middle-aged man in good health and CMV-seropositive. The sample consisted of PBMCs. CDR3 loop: CASSRTWDEQYF. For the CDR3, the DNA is TGTGCCAGCAGCCGGACATGGGACGAGCAGTACTTC.